Shown below are 13 T cell receptor beta chains from a single sample sequenced in a study of synovial regulatory T cells in juvenile arthritis. Repertoires were generated with immunoSEQ multiplex PCR, while TCRdb's copy carries only in-frame clones and drops some. This sample's table reports around 2,000 clones. Matched peripheral blood accompanied the synovial fluid taken from each patient with active arthritis. Sequencing used Treg cells from the synovium. The receptors here all came from a donor aged 2-35 years with juvenile idiopathic arthritis.

Its frequency marks this clone as medium-sized. V is TRBV6-6 and J is TRBJ2-7. The CDR3 is 15 amino acids. The entry carries no DNA sequence. Germline V lookup: CDR1 MNHNY, CDR2 SVGAGI (reference sequence). The CDR3 reads CASSYSTGASYEQYF.

The chain carries TRBV9 and TRBJ1-2; TCRdb picks TRBD1, but there is no DNA to check that call. The CDR3 is 14 amino acids. No DNA sequence is on record. CDR1 is SGDLS, CDR2 YYNGEE, per germline. The CDR3 region is CASSVVGQGSGYTF.

This clone is deemed medium-sized (0.01 to 0.1%) by its frequency. The chain couples TRBV2 to TRBJ2-7; the TRBD1 assignment by TCRdb is unverifiable without DNA. The length of the CDR3 is 17 residues. The nucleotide record is missing. The germline gives CDR1 SNHLY, CDR2 FYNNEI. The CDR3 sequence: CASSVGTGGALGIEQYF.

By frequency, this clone registers medium-sized. V usage is TRBV19 and J usage is TRBJ2-3. Germline CDR1 reads LNHDA; CDR2 reads SQIVND (reference sequence). CDR3 length: 13 residues. A DNA sequence was not provided. The CDR3 is CASKVVSTDTQYF.

This clone is identified as medium-sized from frequency. The chain links TRBV7-2 to TRBJ1-4. The CDR3 extends over 12 amino acids. The DNA is not on file. Germline V lookup: CDR1 SGHTA, CDR2 FQGNSA. Here the CDR3 reads CASSFPNEKLFF.

In terms of frequency, this clone is medium-sized (0.01 to 0.1%). The chain combines TRBV5-8 with TRBJ1-3. The CDR3 loop spans 14 amino acids. The protein alone is recorded here. Germline loops: CDR1 SGHTS, CDR2 YDEGEE. The CDR3 is CASSRMGRGNTIYF.

The rearrangement joins TRBV2 to TRBJ1-1. Germline CDR1 and CDR2: SNHLY and FYNNEI. This CDR3 region has 16 residues. This entry has no DNA. CDR3 amino acids: CASSVRGLRMNTEAFF.

V is TRBV30 and J is TRBJ2-7; the TRBD2 assignment by TCRdb is unverifiable without DNA. CDR3 length: 11 amino acids. No DNA is recorded. The germline V gene has CDR1 GTSNPN and CDR2 SVGIG (reference sequence). The CDR3 is CAWSRSYEQYF.

This clone is labeled medium-sized based on frequency. The chain carries TRBV2 and TRBJ2-3; TCRdb's D call of TRBD1 is untestable without DNA. The germline V gene encodes CDR1 SNHLY and CDR2 FYNNEI. The CDR3 loop spans 14 amino acids. No DNA has been recorded. This chain's CDR3 is CASRPGHNTDTQYF.

This clone is medium-sized by frequency. The chain has TRBV7-8 and TRBJ1-2. Germline assignment: CDR1 SGHVS and CDR2 FQNEAQ. This CDR3 is 15 amino acids long. DNA was not recorded. CDR3: CASSLAGGPSYGYTF.

Frequency places this clone as medium-sized. This rearrangement joins TRBV7-2 to TRBJ2-3; as DNA is missing, the TRBD2 call by TCRdb cannot be tested. The CDR3 runs to 15 residues. No DNA sequence is on record. CDR1 and CDR2 (germline): SGHTA, FQGNSA. The CDR3 sequence is CASSLARGEKDTQYF. The full variable domain, in which reference TRBV7-2 and TRBJ2-3 provide the parts outside the CDR3, is GAGVSQSPSNKVTEKGKDVELRCDPISGHTALYWYRQSLGQGLEFLIYFQGNSAPDKSGLPSDRFSAERTGGSVSTLTIQRTQQEDSAVYLCASSLARGEKDTQYFGPGTRLTVL.

This clone is deemed medium-sized by its frequency. The V gene is TRBV28, the J gene TRBJ2-7; the TCRdb call, TRBD2, lacks DNA for checking. The CDR3 extends over 17 amino acids. No DNA has been recorded. The germline gives CDR1 MDHEN, CDR2 SYDVKM. CDR3 residues: CASLGQKLAGDSYEQYF.

This clone counts as medium-sized (0.01 to 0.1%) by frequency. This rearrangement joins TRBV6-6 to TRBJ2-7. CDR3 size: 15 residues. DNA was not recorded. The germline CDR1 and CDR2 sequences are MNHNY and SVGAGI (reference sequence). The CDR3 reads CASSYLAGVTGEQYF.